This T cell receptor (beta chain) was observed in a study of T cell changes during pregnancy in multiple sclerosis. Germline V gene data show CDR1 as MNHEY and CDR2 as SMNVEV (reference sequence). V was trimmed by 4 bases and J by 5 bases, leaving 11 bases between them. CDR3 size: 13 residues. Assay used: immunoSEQ multiplex PCR; TCRdb lists only in-frame clones, some missing. Of 130,000 or so clones in the sample, 90% to 96% were seen once. The input for sequencing was peripheral blood, taken after pregnancy. The rearrangement links TRBV27 to TRBJ1-1, with D possibly matching TRBD1 (6 bases). The sequence was obtained from a female donor with multiple sclerosis, enrolled in a pregnancy study. The CDR3 is CASSSHRVTEAFF. CDR3 in DNA: TGTGCCAGCAGTTCTCACAGGGTTACTGAAGCTTTCTTT.